This T cell receptor (beta chain) was sequenced during a study of cytomegalovirus exposure and HLA in healthy donors. Study-wide results and limits: For most TCR beta V segments, an earlier analysis put the productive rate at about 87% or about 30% of the time. For most subjects, TCR beta sequences were reported to predict HLA-A and HLA-B alleles with accuracy. Researchers reported in a later analysis that a missense DCLRE1C variant was tied to TCR beta V- and J-gene trimming.

The PCR employed 60 Vbeta primers together with 13 Jbeta primers. This table comes from immunoSEQ multiplex PCR, and its TCRdb copy is limited to in-frame clones, with some not included. Of approximately 120,000 clones listed, roughly 72% are singletons. About this clone itself: Its antigen remains unknown.

The V end was cut by 8 bases, the J end by 2 bases, with 16 bases between. CDR3 length: 14 amino acids. Germline-derived CDR1 and CDR2 are MDHEN and SYDVKM. V and J are TRBV28 and TRBJ2-7, with D tentatively TRBD1 (5 bases). The origin of this receptor is a man aged 35-49 years in good health and CMV-seropositive. Sequencing was done on a sample of PBMCs. The CDR3 DNA sequence: TGTGCCAGCTTTAAAAGGGGCCGTACCTACGAGCAGTACTTC. Translation: CASFKRGRTYEQYF.